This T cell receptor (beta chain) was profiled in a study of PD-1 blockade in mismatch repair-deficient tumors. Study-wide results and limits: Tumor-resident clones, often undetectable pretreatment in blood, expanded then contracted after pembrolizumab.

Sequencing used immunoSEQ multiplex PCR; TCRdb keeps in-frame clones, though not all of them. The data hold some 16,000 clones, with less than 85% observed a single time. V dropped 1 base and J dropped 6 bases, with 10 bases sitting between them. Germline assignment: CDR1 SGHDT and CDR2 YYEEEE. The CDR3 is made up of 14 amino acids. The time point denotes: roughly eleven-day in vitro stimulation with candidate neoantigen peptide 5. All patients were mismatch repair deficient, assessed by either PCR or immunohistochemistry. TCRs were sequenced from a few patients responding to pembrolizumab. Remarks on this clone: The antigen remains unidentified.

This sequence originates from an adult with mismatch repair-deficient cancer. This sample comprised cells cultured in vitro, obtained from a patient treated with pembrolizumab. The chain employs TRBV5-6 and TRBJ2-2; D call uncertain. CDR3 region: CASSLLMDAGELFF. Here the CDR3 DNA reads TGTGCCAGCAGCTTGTTGATGGATGCCGGGGAGCTGTTTTTT.